This TCR beta chain came from a study of regulatory T cells in long-lasting Graves disease (dated by TCRdb to about 2021). Study-level background: In the newly diagnosed Graves' disease group, patients had been taking antithyroid drugs for less than 3 months. This study used TCR sequencing and RNA sequencing of peripheral blood to compare persistent Graves' disease patients against newly diagnosed Graves' disease patients. The study was registered as a clinical trial and conducted in China. TCR sequencing covered 13 persistent and approximately 20 newly diagnosed Graves' disease patients, some 35 samples in total.

Sample time point, as interpreted from the label and publication: newly diagnosed GD, antithyroid drugs for less than 3 months. For both TCR sequencing and RNA sequencing, RNA was extracted from PBMCs in TRIzol. The diagnosis of Graves' disease was made according to American Thyroid Association guidelines. Recruitment of patients was carried out at an endocrinology department in Xi'an, China. Each patient gave about 9.1 milliliters of peripheral blood, collected in an EDTA anticoagulant tube. PBMCs were isolated by Ficoll Paque Plus density gradient separation without further T cell sorting. An Agilent 2100 Bioanalyzer and agarose gel were used to check RNA quality, while a NanoDrop 2000 measured RNA concentration. Overall study results and their limits: Sequencing and analysis were restricted to the TCR beta chain. The authors noted that the small sample size was a limitation that may lower accuracy. Persistent Graves' disease patients showed lower TCR Shannon entropy and fewer highly expanded clones than newly diagnosed patients, suggesting clonal expansion. Because the primary lesion, thyroid tissue, could not be accessed, the study looked at peripheral blood alone. A larger number of public clonotypes was shared among persistent patients (around 2,700) than among newly diagnosed patients (roughly 930).

Receptors were amplified or captured by multiplex PCR. TCRdb records Illumina HiSeq 4000 as the sequencer. To build TCR beta libraries, CDR3 regions were amplified by Arm-PCR using iRepertoire HTBI primers. Before sequencing, the PCR products went through gel purification. As for the original processing: Gene usage analysis of CDR3 amino acid clonotypes used the 60 to 75 TRBV and 14 to 15 TRBJ segments found across samples. COPE and FqMerger were used to merge filtered high-quality paired reads into contigs. BLAST was used to align contigs to the IMGT TRBV, TRBD and TRBJ reference genes, and CDR3 was defined following IMGT. Clonotypes above 0.1% frequency were classified as highly expanded clones. Shannon entropy was used to measure repertoire diversity, and the Gini coefficient was used to measure V-J evenness. Clonotypes shared by more than one individual were considered public. TCRdb reprocessing: public reads trimmed at Q25 with fastp, clones called with MiXCR, in-frame beta chains kept. CDR3 protein duplicates are merged, each entry listing the most common genes and DNA. The V and J calls reflect TCRdb's pipeline rather than the authors' work. Recorded for this sample are approximately 390,000 distinct CDR3 sequences; under 20% of them occurred a single time. The ten largest clones take up around 20% of the sample.

In regard to this clonotype: What antigen it recognizes has not been identified. Per-base qualities were not stored, and no clone one base away is much larger.

The data were also submitted as part of a second study, on T cells in Graves' hyperthyroidism and ophthalmopathy. As described in the second report: Stable Graves' hyperthyroidism was defined as the absence of progression to ophthalmopathy over 18 months of follow-up. Hyperthyroidism patients were newly diagnosed, had a disease duration of under 2 months, and were aged 18 to 65 years. Exclusion was applied to patients with uncontrolled infections, other autoimmune diseases, pregnancy or lactation. Diagnoses were based on clinical symptoms, serum thyroxine and TRAb, thyroid ultrasound and orbital computed tomography. A first-round RT-PCR of the TCR CDR3 used the HTBI primer set with the Qiagen OneStep RT-PCR kit. Blood samples also contained most of the expanded thyroid clonotypes (frequency above 0.001), which suggests that blood repertoires may reflect thyroid immune responses. A 13 V-J signature model separated ophthalmopathy from stable hyperthyroidism, with roughly 88% sensitivity and roughly 81% specificity in cross-validation and 80%/75% in testing. In validation, the model predicted progression to ophthalmopathy a median of about 6.8 months before onset, with about 71% sensitivity and about 75% specificity. A discovery cohort of about 96 patients, about 40 with Graves' ophthalmopathy and approximately 57 with stable Graves' hyperthyroidism, was used to find distinguishing TCR V-J signatures. An independent validation cohort of 18 to 20 hyperthyroidism patients and approximately 17 patients who later progressed to ophthalmopathy tested prospective prediction of ophthalmopathy. For training and testing, the 110 or so patients in the discovery cohort were randomly divided in a 7:3 ratio. Thyroid tissue and blood T-cell repertoires from about six Graves' hyperthyroidism patients were also compared in the study. After blood sampling, hyperthyroidism patients were treated with methimazole at a starting dose of 30 mg daily, and ophthalmopathy patients were treated with high-dose intravenous methylprednisolone. Libraries were constructed in a second round of multiplex PCR, after which size selection and purification were performed. The libraries were sequenced on an Illumina HiSeq2000 using paired-end 100 bp reads. Raw data were processed with SOAPnuke, discarding reads with adapters, uncalled bases, mean Phred below 15, or no exact constant-primer or identifier match. COPE v1.2.5 was used to merge high-quality paired reads, and clonotypes were defined as unique nucleotide sequences. MiTCR v1.1 was used to align clonotypes to the IMGT TRBV, TRBD and TRBJ reference segments. Only V-J combinations with frequency above 0.0001, covering 99.2% of repertoires, were analysed. The TCS score was defined as the ratio of F50 (clonal expansion) to E x V (chaos), calculated using BLOSUM62-based TCRdist between CDR3 peptides within each V-J. Welch's t-statistics and random forest reduced several hundred V-J features to 13, which were used in a naive Bayes classifier (R e1071). No statistical method was used to fix the sample size in advance, and group allocation was not hidden from the investigators. The paper reports TCR Vbeta CDR3 sequencing of roughly 140 peripheral blood samples: around 45 ophthalmopathy, about 75 hyperthyroidism and around 17 progressor patients.

Sequencing used peripheral blood mononuclear cells (PBMCs), obtained at new diagnosis, from a patient treated with antithyroid drugs. This TCR came from a woman between 18 and 30 years old with Graves disease. Donor details come from another sample of the same person, matched by shared clones.

The CDR3 region reads CASSLISGADKNIQYF. The nucleotide sequence is given as TGTGCCAGCAGCCTCATTAGCGGGGCCGACAAAAACATTCAGTACTTC. Here the chain combines TRBV4-2 and TRBJ2-4; 8 of the junction bases match TRBD2. The germline V gene yields LGHNA for CDR1 and YNFKEQ for CDR2. Trimming accounts for 4 bases at V and 3 bases at J, while the number of junction bases matched to no gene is 8. Including cysteine and phenylalanine, the CDR3 has 16 amino acids. Only the CDR3 part of the read is kept: 48 bases, read in frame from the first base.